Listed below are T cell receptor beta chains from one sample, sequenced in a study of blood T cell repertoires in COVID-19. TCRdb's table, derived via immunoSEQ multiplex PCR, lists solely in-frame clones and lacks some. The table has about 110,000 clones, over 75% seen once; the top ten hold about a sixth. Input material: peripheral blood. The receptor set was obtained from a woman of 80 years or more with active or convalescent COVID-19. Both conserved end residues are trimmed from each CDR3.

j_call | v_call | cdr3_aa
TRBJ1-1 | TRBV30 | AWSGTGSMNTEAF
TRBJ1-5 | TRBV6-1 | ASSERGLSQPQH
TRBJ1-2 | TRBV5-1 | ASSLNPPGHRGGYT
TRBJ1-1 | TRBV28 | ASTPATEVSGTEAF
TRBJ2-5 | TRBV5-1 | ASSFGTGEETQY
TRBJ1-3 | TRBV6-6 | ASRRGRDSGNTIY
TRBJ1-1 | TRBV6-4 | ASSAQGGTEAF
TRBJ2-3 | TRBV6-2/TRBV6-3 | ASSTWGREGTDTQY
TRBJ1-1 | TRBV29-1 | SVIGAVNTEAF
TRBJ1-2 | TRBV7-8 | ASSPGQAGGYT
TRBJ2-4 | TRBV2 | ASSHYVDLQNIQY
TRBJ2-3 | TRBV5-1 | ASSGQGTDTQY
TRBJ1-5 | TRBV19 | ASHRTGQGHQPQH
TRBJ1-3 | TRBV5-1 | ASSRQGTSGNTIY
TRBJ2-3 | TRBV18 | ASSPGTSGRGGTDTQY
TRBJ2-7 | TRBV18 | ASSPGLAESYEQY